These T cell receptor beta chains were read from a single sample in a study of cytomegalovirus exposure and HLA in healthy donors. TCRdb's copy holds only in-frame clones and misses some; the assay was immunoSEQ multiplex PCR. The data contain about 110,000 clones, roughly 82% of them seen just once; the ten biggest clones take up about 4.3%. Sequencing was done on a sample of PBMCs. These receptors originate from a male donor in good health and CMV-seronegative. Both conserved end residues are part of each CDR3. D genes are given only for firm matches. Some rows have no size entry. The others give once, few or many, or a class for an expanded clone.

CASSPTYNEQFF,TGTGCCAGCAGCCCCACCTACAATGAGCAGTTCTTC,few,.,TRBV4-2,TRBJ2-1
CASSGGQGGSWAQYF,TGTGCCAGCAGTGGGGGGCAGGGAGGGTCCTGGGCCCAGTACTTC,.,.,TRBV28,TRBJ2-5
CASSLGTAEAFF,TGTGCCAGCAGCTTAGGGACAGCTGAAGCTTTCTTT,.,.,TRBV7-8,TRBJ1-1
CASSGTYPRAGSSYNEQFF,TGTGCCAGCAGTGGAACATATCCGAGAGCGGGATCATCCTACAATGAGCAGTTCTTC,.,TRBD2,TRBV27,TRBJ2-1
CASSPRQYQETQYF,TGTGCCAGCAGTCCCAGACAGTACCAAGAGACCCAGTACTTC,once,.,TRBV27,TRBJ2-5
CASRPGGPSGELFF,TGTGCCAGTAGGCCGGGAGGGCCAAGCGGGGAGCTGTTTTTT,.,TRBD2,TRBV19,TRBJ2-2
CASSPIAGREAGELFF,TGTGCCAGCAGCCCCATCGCTGGCCGCGAGGCCGGGGAGCTGTTTTTT,.,.,TRBV11-2,TRBJ2-2
CAWQTGVIGTEAFF,TGTGCCTGGCAAACAGGGGTTATAGGCACTGAAGCTTTCTTT,.,TRBD1,TRBV30,TRBJ1-1
CASSLFRVDQPQHF,TGTGCCAGCAGCTTATTCAGGGTTGATCAGCCCCAGCATTTT,.,.,TRBV7-2,TRBJ1-5
CASGLVIGPGPEAFF,TGTGCTAGTGGTTTGGTAATAGGCCCAGGTCCCGAAGCTTTCTTT,.,.,TRBV12-5,TRBJ1-1
CASSLVEPELNTGELFF,TGTGCCAGCAGCTTAGTTGAACCAGAATTAAACACCGGGGAGCTGTTTTTT,.,.,TRBV7-8,TRBJ2-2
CASSLKLAGVDEQFF,TGTGCCAGCAGCTTGAAACTAGCGGGAGTGGATGAGCAGTTCTTC,once,TRBD2,TRBV28,TRBJ2-1
CASSQRGRTVGYGYTF,TGTGCCAGCAGCCAAAGGGGCCGAACAGTTGGCTATGGCTACACCTTC,.,.,TRBV4-2,TRBJ1-2
CASSPQGGPNTEAFF,TGTGCCAGCAGCCCGCAAGGGGGACCGAACACTGAAGCTTTCTTT,.,.,TRBV7-8,TRBJ1-1
CASIYGLADSTDTQYF,TGTGCCAGCATTTATGGACTAGCGGATAGCACAGATACGCAGTATTTT,.,TRBD2,TRBV2,TRBJ2-3
CAISEPGQRNYEQYF,TGTGCCATCAGTGAGCCCGGACAGAGAAACTACGAGCAGTACTTC,once,.,TRBV10-3,TRBJ2-7